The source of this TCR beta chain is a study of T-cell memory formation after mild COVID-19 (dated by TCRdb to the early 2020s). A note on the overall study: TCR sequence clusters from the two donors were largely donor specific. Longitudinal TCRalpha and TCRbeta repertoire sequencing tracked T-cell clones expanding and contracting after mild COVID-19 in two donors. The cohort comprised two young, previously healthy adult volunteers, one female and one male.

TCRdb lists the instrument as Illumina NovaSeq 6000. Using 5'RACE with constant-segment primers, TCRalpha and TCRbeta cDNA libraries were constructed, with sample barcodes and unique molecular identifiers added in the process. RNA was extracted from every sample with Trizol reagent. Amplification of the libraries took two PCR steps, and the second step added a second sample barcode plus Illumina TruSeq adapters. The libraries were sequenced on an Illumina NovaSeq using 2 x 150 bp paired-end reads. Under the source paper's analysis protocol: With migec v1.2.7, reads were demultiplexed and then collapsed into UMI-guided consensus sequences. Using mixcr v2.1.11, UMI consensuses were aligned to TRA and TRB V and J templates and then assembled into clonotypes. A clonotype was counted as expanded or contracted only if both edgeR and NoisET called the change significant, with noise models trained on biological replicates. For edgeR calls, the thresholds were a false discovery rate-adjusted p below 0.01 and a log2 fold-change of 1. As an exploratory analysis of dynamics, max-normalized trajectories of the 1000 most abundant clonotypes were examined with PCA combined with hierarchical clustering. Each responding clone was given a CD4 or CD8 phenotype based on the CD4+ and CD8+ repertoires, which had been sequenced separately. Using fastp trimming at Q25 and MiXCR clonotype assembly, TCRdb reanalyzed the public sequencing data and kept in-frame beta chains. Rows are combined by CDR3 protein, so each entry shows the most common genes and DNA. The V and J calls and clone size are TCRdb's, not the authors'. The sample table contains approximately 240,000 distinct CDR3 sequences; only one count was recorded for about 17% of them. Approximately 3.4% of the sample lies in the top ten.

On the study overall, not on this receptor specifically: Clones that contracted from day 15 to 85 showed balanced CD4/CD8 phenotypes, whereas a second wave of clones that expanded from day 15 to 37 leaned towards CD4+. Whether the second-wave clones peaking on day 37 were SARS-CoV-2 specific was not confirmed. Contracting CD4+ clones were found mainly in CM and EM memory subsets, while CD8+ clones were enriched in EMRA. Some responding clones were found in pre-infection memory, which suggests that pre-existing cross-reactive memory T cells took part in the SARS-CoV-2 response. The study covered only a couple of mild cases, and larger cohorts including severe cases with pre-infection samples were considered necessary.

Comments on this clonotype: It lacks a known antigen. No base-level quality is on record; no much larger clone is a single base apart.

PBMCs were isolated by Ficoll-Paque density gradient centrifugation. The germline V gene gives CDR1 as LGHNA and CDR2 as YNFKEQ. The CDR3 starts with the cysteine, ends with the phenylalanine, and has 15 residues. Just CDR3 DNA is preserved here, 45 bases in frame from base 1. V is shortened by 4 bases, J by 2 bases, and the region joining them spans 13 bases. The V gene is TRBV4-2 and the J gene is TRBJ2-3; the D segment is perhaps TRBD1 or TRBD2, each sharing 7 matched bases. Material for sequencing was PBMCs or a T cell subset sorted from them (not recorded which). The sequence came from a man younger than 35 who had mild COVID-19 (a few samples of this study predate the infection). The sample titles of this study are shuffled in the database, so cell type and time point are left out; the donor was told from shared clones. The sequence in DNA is TGTGCCAGCAGCCCCAGGGGGGGGAACACAGATACGCAGTATTTT. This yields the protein CASSPRGGNTDTQYF.